This T cell receptor beta chain was obtained from a study of blood T cells in healthy people across ages. Study outcomes and limitations: Roughly linearly, TCR beta diversity per million T cells fell as age increased.

A remark on this clonotype: Its specificity is unknown.

A J-beta primer mix and a sample-barcoded 5' primer were used in a second PCR of roughly 7 to 12 cycles. One entry per CDR3 protein, called by TCRdb with MiXCR from the 5' RACE reads. The profile covers about 1.8 million distinct CDR3 sequences, with roughly 52% appearing a single time and around 2.1% taken by the ten largest. Material for sequencing was blood. This receptor was taken from a woman in her 40s in good health.

Here the CDR3 reads CASSQGRGSDEQYF. CDR3 sequence (DNA): TGCGCCAGCAGCCAGGGAAGGGGTTCAGACGAGCAGTACTTC. The chain links TRBV4-1 to TRBJ2-5; the D gene is possibly TRBD1 (5 bases). The J call is uncertain, as TRBJ2-7 better fits the DNA end. Germline loops: CDR1 MGHRA, CDR2 YSYEKL. The CDR3 spans 14 residues.